This TCR beta chain was sequenced during a study of beta chain features in type 1 diabetes. Study in general: Patient and healthy donor groups were alike in age, gender and cell yields.

Purity exceeded 95% in all sorted populations. The CDR3 runs 16 residues. Germline V gene data show CDR1 as SGHVS and CDR2 as FQNEAQ. J was trimmed by 9 bases and V by 4 bases; bases with no gene match: 13. As every portion of the isolated RNA was reverse transcribed, the sequencing read expressed TCRB transcripts. About 3.6 million reads were obtained on average from naive, central memory and regulatory T cell samples. Libraries were prepared by immunoSEQ multiplex PCR; TCRdb keeps only in-frame clonotypes and omits some of them. Found here are some 330,000 clones, approximately 12% of them singletons; the top ten hold 0.0085% to 0.012%. Study-wide results and limits: The study found moderately but significantly shorter TCRB CDR3s in all four CD4+ subsets of Type 1 diabetes patients. Sequencing of cDNA might inflate the share of cells that strongly express TCR.

Notes on this clone: Its matching antigen is unknown.

Sequences were obtained from naive CD4+ T cells from blood. The sequence came from a woman aged 18-29 years with type 1 diabetes. The rearrangement links TRBV7-8 to TRBJ2-1, with 9 bases aligning to TRBD1. CDR3: CASSSQDRGEWGEQFF. The CDR3 DNA follows: TGTGCCAGCAGCTCCCAGGACAGGGGAGAGTGGGGTGAGCAGTTCTTC. Filled out from reference TRBV7-8 and TRBJ2-1, the complete variable domain reads GAGVSQSPRYKVAKRGQDVALRCDPISGHVSLFWYQQALGQGPEFLTYFQNEAQLDKSGLPSDRFFAERPEGSVSTLKIQRTQQEDSAVYLCASSSQDRGEWGEQFFGPGTRLTVL.